This T cell receptor beta chain comes out of a study of blood T cell repertoires in COVID-19. Produced via immunoSEQ multiplex PCR; TCRdb's table is partial and in-frame only. The profile shows more than 200,000 clones, 70% to 90% of them singletons. The V gene's germline CDR1 is SEHNR and CDR2 FQNEAQ (reference sequence). This CDR3 spans 15 amino acids. V was trimmed by 4 bases and J by 1 base, leaving 13 bases between them. This chain uses TRBV7-9 with TRBJ1-1, with D uncertain. Sequences were obtained from PBMCs or T cells enriched from blood (not recorded which). This receptor was taken from a man in his forties who had recovered from COVID-19. The CDR3 sequence: CASSSLASGNTEAFF. The CDR3 bases are TGTGCCAGCAGCTCTTTGGCTTCTGGGAACACTGAAGCTTTCTTT.